This passage covers 2 T cell receptor beta chains from one sample sequenced in a study of shared clonotypes between healthy human individuals. The method was immunoSEQ multiplex PCR; TCRdb's version includes in-frame clones alone and lacks a portion of them. The sample contains hundreds of thousands of clones, roughly 96% of which appear only once. Terminally differentiated effector memory CD45RA+ cells were left out of the naive CD8 fraction, which was CD45RO-negative and positively selected for CCR7. The sample taken for sequencing was naive CD8+ T cells sorted from blood. The receptors originated from a woman in her 30s in good health.

The chain carries TRBV4-2 and TRBJ2-7, with 7 nucleotides matching TRBD2. The V gene's germline CDR1 is LGHNA and CDR2 YNFKEQ. J lost 0 bases, V lost 1 base, and 9 bases had no gene match. The CDR3 consists of 17 residues. The CDR3 DNA reads as TGTGCCAGCAGCCAAGGGGACCGGGACTACGTCTCCTACGAGCAGTACTTC. Protein sequence: CASSQGDRDYVSYEQYF.

The V and J genes are TRBV6-5 and TRBJ1-3, with 12 bases lining up with TRBD1. CDR1 is MNHEY, CDR2 SVGAGI, per germline. This CDR3 has 15 residues. The V gene end was trimmed by 5 bases and the J gene end by 3 bases; junction bases not matched to a gene: 2. CDR3 coding DNA: TGTGCCAGCAGTAGGGACAGGGGGCTTGGAAACACCATATATTTT. Amino acids: CASSRDRGLGNTIYF.